The source of this T cell receptor (beta chain) is a study of T cell changes during pregnancy in multiple sclerosis. Here immunoSEQ multiplex PCR was the method, and the copy in TCRdb shows in-frame clones only, minus some. The sample yields 56,000 or so clones, approximately 89% seen once. Losses at the gene ends were 1 base for V and 2 bases for J; bases not matched to a gene: 3. CDR3 length: 16 residues. The germline V gene encodes CDR1 SGHKS and CDR2 YYEKEE (reference sequence). This sequence originates from a female donor with multiple sclerosis, enrolled in a pregnancy study. Sequenced material: peripheral blood, taken after pregnancy. The rearrangement joins TRBV5-5 to TRBJ2-5; 12 bases line up with TRBD2. CDR3 in DNA: TGTGCCAGCAGCTTGATCGGACTAGCGGGGCAAGAGACCCAGTACTTC. It specifies CASSLIGLAGQETQYF.